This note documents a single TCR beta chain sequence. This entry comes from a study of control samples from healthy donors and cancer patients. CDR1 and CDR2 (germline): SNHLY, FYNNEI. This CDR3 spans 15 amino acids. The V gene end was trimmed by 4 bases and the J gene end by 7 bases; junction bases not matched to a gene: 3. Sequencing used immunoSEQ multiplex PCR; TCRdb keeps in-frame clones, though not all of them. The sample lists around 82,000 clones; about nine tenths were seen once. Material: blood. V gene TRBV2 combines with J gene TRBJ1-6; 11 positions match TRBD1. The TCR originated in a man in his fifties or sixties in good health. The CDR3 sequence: CASSADRGLNSPLHF. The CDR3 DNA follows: TGTGCCAGCAGTGCGGACAGGGGGCTGAATTCACCCCTCCACTTT.